This T cell receptor (beta chain) was recovered during a study of T cell clonotyping in hematopoietic cell transplantation. Whole-study context: Recipients' pretransplant samples followed cytoreduction.

Germline-derived CDR1 and CDR2 are MDHEN and SYDVKM. The V segment lost 6 bases and the J segment 5 bases; nucleotides outside the gene matches: 10. This CDR3 region has 15 residues. Clones were sequenced by immunoSEQ multiplex PCR, and TCRdb holds only the in-frame ones, with some missing. The sample contains more than 70,000 clones, around 96% of which appear only once. Time point described: recipient sample about 28 days before transplant, after cytoreduction. The material was peripheral blood mononuclear cells, obtained before stem cell transplant. The chain has TRBV28 and TRBJ1-5, with 7 bases matching TRBD1. This TCR was sampled from a woman aged 45-59 years with acute myeloid leukemia. Some clones in this sample may be carry-over from other donors' samples. The DNA of the CDR3 is TGTGCCAGCAGAAAACAGGGGCCGCGCGATCAGCCCCAGCATTTT. Its translation is CASRKQGPRDQPQHF.